The entry that follows covers one TCR beta chain sequence. The antigen is not known. The source of the sample is a study of regulatory T cells in long-lasting Graves disease. About the research overall: Prior antithyroid drug treatment in newly diagnosed Graves' patients lasted under 3 months. Findings of the study overall: There were preferences for TRBV28, TRBJ1-2 and TRBJ2-5 in persistent disease. Accuracy may have been reduced by the small sample size.

Time point indicated: newly diagnosed GD, antithyroid drugs for less than 3 months. Following extraction of RNA from PBMCs, that RNA was used to make the TCR library. Researchers made TCR beta libraries by using iRepertoire HTBI primers and running Arm-PCR on CDR3 regions. TCRdb re-called the multiplex PCR reads with MiXCR, one entry per CDR3 protein. The data hold fewer than 450,000 distinct CDR3 sequences, with 14% to 15% observed a single time. Germline CDR1 is MDHEN and CDR2 is SYDVKM. The CDR3 covers 17 residues. V dropped 6 bases and J dropped 3; count of bases not matched to a gene: 8. This sample also appeared in a second study, on T cells in Graves' hyperthyroidism and ophthalmopathy. As that study records: The blood repertoire included most of the expanded thyroid clonotypes above 0.001.

This clonotype was obtained from a woman aged 35 to 49 with Graves disease. This specimen consisted of peripheral blood mononuclear cells (PBMCs), obtained at new diagnosis, from a patient treated with antithyroid drugs. The V call is TRBV28, the J call TRBJ2-1, with 13 bases identical to TRBD2. This CDR3 is CASRGTSGTPDYNEQFF. CDR3 nucleotide sequence: TGTGCCAGCAGGGGGACTAGCGGGACCCCCGACTACAATGAGCAGTTCTTC.